This entry concerns a single TCR beta chain. Its matching antigen is unknown. This entry belongs to a study of cytomegalovirus exposure and HLA in healthy donors. The PCR employed 60 Vbeta primers together with 13 Jbeta primers. Data came from immunoSEQ multiplex PCR; TCRdb stores just in-frame clones and leaves some out. The sample lists 150,000 to 200,000 clones, less than 80% seen once, with roughly 0.64% in the top ten. Study-wide findings and caveats: Follow-up analysis found HLA locus-dependent TCR association rates, highest for DRB1 and lowest for HLA-C.

V trimming: 0 bases; J trimming: 4 bases; junction bases outside the gene matches: 5. Germline lookup yields CDR1 KGHSH and CDR2 LQKENI. The CDR3 is 15 residues long. Sequenced sample: PBMCs. The source of this sequence is a woman in her thirties or forties in good health and CMV-seronegative. The rearrangement links TRBV18 to TRBJ1-1; 7 bases line up with TRBD1. The CDR3 region is CASSPPGGRSTEAFF. The CDR3 DNA sequence: TGTGCCAGCTCACCACCAGGGGGCCGGAGCACTGAAGCTTTCTTT.